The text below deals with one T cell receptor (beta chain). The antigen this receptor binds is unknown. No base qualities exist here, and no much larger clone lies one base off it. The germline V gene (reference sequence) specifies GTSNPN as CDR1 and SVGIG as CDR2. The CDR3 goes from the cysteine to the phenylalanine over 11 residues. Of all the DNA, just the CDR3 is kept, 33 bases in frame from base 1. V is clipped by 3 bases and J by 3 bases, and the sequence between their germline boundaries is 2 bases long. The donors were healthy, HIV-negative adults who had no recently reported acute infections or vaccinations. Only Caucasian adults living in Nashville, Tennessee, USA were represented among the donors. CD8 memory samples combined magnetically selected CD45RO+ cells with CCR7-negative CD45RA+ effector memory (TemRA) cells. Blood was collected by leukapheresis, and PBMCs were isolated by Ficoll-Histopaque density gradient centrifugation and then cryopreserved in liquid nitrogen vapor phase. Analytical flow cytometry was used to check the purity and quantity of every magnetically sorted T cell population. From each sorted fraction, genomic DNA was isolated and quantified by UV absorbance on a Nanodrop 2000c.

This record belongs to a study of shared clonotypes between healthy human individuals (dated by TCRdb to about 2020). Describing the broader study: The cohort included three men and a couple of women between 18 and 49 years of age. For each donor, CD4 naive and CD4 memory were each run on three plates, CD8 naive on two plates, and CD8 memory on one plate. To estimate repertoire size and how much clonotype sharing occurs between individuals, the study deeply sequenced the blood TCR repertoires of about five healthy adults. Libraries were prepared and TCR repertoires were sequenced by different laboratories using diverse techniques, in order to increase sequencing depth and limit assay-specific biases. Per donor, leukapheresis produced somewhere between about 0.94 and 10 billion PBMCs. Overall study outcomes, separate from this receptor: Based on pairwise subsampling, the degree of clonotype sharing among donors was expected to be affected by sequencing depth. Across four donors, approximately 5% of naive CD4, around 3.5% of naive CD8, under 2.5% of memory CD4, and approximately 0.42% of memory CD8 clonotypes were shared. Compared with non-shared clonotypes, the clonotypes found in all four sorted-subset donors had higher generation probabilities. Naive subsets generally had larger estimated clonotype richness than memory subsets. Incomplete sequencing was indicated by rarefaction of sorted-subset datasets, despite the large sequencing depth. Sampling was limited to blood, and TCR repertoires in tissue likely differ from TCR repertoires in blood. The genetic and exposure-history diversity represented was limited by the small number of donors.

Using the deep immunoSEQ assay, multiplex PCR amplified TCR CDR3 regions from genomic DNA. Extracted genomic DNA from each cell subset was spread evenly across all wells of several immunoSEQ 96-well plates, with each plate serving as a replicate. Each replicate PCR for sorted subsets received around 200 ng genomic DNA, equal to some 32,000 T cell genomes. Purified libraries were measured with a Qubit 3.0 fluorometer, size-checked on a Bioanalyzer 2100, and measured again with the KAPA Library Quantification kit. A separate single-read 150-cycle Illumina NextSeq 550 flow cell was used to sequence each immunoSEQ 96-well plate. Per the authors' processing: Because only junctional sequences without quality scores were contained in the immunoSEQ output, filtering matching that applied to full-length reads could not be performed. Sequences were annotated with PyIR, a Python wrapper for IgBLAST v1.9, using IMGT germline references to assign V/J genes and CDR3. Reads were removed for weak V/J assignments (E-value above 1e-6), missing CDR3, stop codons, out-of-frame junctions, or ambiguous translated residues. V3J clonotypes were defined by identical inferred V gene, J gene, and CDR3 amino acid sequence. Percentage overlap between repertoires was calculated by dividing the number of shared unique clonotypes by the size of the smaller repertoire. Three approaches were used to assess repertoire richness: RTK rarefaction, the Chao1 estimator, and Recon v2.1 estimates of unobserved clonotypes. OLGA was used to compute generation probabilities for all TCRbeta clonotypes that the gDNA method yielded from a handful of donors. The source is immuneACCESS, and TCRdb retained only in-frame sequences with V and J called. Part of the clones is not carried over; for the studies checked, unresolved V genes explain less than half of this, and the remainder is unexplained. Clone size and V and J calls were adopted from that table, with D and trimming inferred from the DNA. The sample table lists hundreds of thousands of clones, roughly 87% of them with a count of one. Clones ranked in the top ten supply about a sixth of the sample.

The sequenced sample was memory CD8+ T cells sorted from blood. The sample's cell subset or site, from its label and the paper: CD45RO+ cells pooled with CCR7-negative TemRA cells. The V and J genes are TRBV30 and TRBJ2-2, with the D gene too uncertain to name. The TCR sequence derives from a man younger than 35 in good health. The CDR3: CAWRHTGELFF. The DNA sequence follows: TGTGCCTGGAGACACACCGGGGAGCTGTTTTTT.